This is a list of T cell receptor beta chains from one sample in a study of response to subunit inactivated influenza vaccine. TCRdb re-derived calls from the RT-PCR reads in MiXCR, one entry per CDR3 protein. The repertoire has around 570,000 distinct CDR3 sequences, about 7.6% of them found once; the top ten carry 10% to 15%. Here the sequenced sample was PBMCs from blood, taken approximately 25 months after vaccination. The receptors were sampled from a man aged 50-75 years who received an inactivated influenza vaccine. The CDR3 runs from the conserved cysteine through the conserved F or W. Fields, in order: V gene, D gene, clone size, J gene, CDR3 DNA, CDR3 protein. D genes are given only for firm matches. Clone size is not always given. Where it is, it says once, few, many or a class for expanded clones.

TRBV4-1	TRBD2	.	TRBJ2-1	TGCGCCAGCAGCCAAGAACGGGGGGATGAGCAGTTCTTC	CASSQERGDEQFF
TRBV24-1	.	many	TRBJ1-5	TGTGCCACCAGTGATTCCGACAGCGATCAGCCCCAGCATTTT	CATSDSDSDQPQHF
TRBV27	TRBD2	.	TRBJ2-3	TGTGCCAGCAGTTCCTGGACTAGCGGGACGCCAGATACGCAGTATTTT	CASSSWTSGTPDTQYF
TRBV7-2	.	.	TRBJ2-1	TGTGCCAGCAGCTTAGTCGTTTTGAGGCTTGGAGACAATGAGCAGTTCTTC	CASSLVVLRLGDNEQFF
TRBV10-2	TRBD1	.	TRBJ2-7	TGCGCCAGCAGTGAGTTGGGACAGGGGGGCGAGCAGTACTTC	CASSELGQGGEQYF
TRBV5-1	TRBD1	many	TRBJ2-2	TGCGCCAGCAGCTTGGGACAGGGGAACACCGGGGAGCTGTTTTTT	CASSLGQGNTGELFF
TRBV28	TRBD1	many	TRBJ2-7	TGCGCCAGCAGTAACAGGGGGTACGAGCAGTACTTC	CASSNRGYEQYF
TRBV5-1	.	few	TRBJ2-7	TGCGCCAGCAGCTTGGCCTCTATGGGGCGGCCCTCCTACGAGCAGTACTTC	CASSLASMGRPSYEQYF
TRBV5-1	TRBD1	many	TRBJ2-1	TGCGCCAGCAGCAAGGACAGGGAGCTTTATAATGAGCAGTTCTTC	CASSKDRELYNEQFF
TRBV29-1	.	few	TRBJ2-2	TGCAGCGTTGCTCGGGATCTATCGAACACCGGGGAGCTGTTTTTT	CSVARDLSNTGELFF
TRBV11-2	TRBD2	.	TRBJ2-1	TGTGCCAGCAGCCTGGGCGCGGGGGGTCACAATGAGCAGTTCTTC	CASSLGAGGHNEQFF
TRBV12-3/TRBV12-4	.	.	TRBJ2-5	TGTGCCACCTCTCCGGCCCGGTCTGTCCAAGAGACCCAGTACTTC	CATSPARSVQETQYF
TRBV6-2/TRBV6-3	TRBD2	.	TRBJ2-5	TGTGCCAGCAGCCAAACTAGGACTAGCGGAGAGACCCAGTACTTC	CASSQTRTSGETQYF
TRBV12-3/TRBV12-4	.	.	TRBJ2-2	TGTGCCAGCAGACTCGACCGGAATACGAACACCGGGGAGCTGTTTTTT	CASRLDRNTNTGELFF
TRBV5-5	.	.	TRBJ2-1	TGTGCCAGCAGCTTGGCCGGCGGCAATGAGCTGTTCTTC	CASSLAGGNELFF
TRBV27	.	.	TRBJ2-2	TGTGCCAGCAGTCGGTCGGGACTGGGCACCGGGGAGCTGTTTTTT	CASSRSGLGTGELFF
TRBV27	.	few	TRBJ2-1	TGTGCCAGCAGTTTAAGCTGGGGGCAGAACAATGAGCAGTTCTTC	CASSLSWGQNNEQFF
TRBV20-1	TRBD1	.	TRBJ1-1	TGCAGTGCTGGGGGAGACAGGGGTAACACTGAAGCTTTCTTT	CSAGGDRGNTEAFF
TRBV9	.	few	TRBJ1-3	TGTGCCAGCAGCGTATCGGCAGGGGCTGGAAACACCATATATTTT	CASSVSAGAGNTIYF
TRBV6-5	TRBD1	many	TRBJ2-5	TGTGCCAGCAGTTCCGGGACAGCGCTTTTTCAAGAGACCCAGTACTTC	CASSSGTALFQETQYF
TRBV11-1	.	few	TRBJ1-1	TGTGCCAGCAGCTCTAGAACCACTGAAGCTTTCTTT	CASSSRTTEAFF
TRBV5-6	TRBD2	few	TRBJ2-1	TGTGCCAGCACCCTCGGGGGGGATGAGCAGTTCTTC	CASTLGGDEQFF
TRBV28	.	.	TRBJ2-6	TGTGCCAGCAGCCCTGCCGGGGCTGGGGCCAACGTCCTGACTTTC	CASSPAGAGANVLTF
TRBV6-1	.	many	TRBJ2-7	TGTGCCAGCATTGAAGGACAGAGGTTTACCTACGAGCAGTACTTC	CASIEGQRFTYEQYF
TRBV10-2	TRBD2	once	TRBJ2-5	TGCGCCAGCAGAGGACTAGCGGGGCAAGAGACCCAGTACTTC	CASRGLAGQETQYF
TRBV2	TRBD2	few	TRBJ2-4	TGTGCCAGCAGTAGCGGGGGCGAATTTCCCAAAAACATTCAGTACTTC	CASSSGGEFPKNIQYF
TRBV15	.	few	TRBJ1-2	TGTGCCACCAGCAGCCCCCGGGGGGTCTATGGCTACACCTTC	CATSSPRGVYGYTF
TRBV20-1	.	.	TRBJ2-3	TGCAGTGCTAGAGCCCCGGGACACCACACAGCAGATACGCAGTATTTT	CSARAPGHHTADTQYF
TRBV4-2	TRBD1	.	TRBJ2-1	TGTGCCAGCAGCCAAGATTTACAGGGGGCGCGCTATGAGCAGTTCTTC	CASSQDLQGARYEQFF
TRBV20-1	.	few	TRBJ1-1	TGCAGTGCTGTAACCGCCACAAGACAGGTGAAAAACACTGAAGCTTTCTTT	CSAVTATRQVKNTEAFF
TRBV12-3/TRBV12-4	.	.	TRBJ2-1	TGTGCCAGCAGTCCTGGGACTCTTCTTGAGCAGTTCTTC	CASSPGTLLEQFF
TRBV4-3	TRBD2	.	TRBJ2-7	TGCGCCAGCAGCCAAGAACTAGCGGGAGGGAACTACGAGCAGTACTTC	CASSQELAGGNYEQYF
TRBV12-3/TRBV12-4	TRBD1	.	TRBJ2-7	TGTGCCAGCAGACAAGGGACAGGGGGTGCGGTGTACTTC	CASRQGTGGAVYF
TRBV24-1	TRBD1	many	TRBJ2-1	TGTGCCACCTCCCGGGACAGGGGGACCAATGAGCAGTTCTTC	CATSRDRGTNEQFF
TRBV28	.	.	TRBJ2-5	TGTGCCAGCGGACAAGAGACCCAGTACTTC	CASGQETQYF
TRBV10-3	.	many	TRBJ1-5	TGTGCCATCAGTGAGTCGACTGGTGGACGGCACAATCAGCCCCAGCATTTT	CAISESTGGRHNQPQHF
TRBV7-9	.	.	TRBJ1-1	TGTGCCAGCAGCTACCACGGGGAGAACACTGAAGCTTTCTTT	CASSYHGENTEAFF
TRBV4-2	.	many	TRBJ1-1	TGTGCCAGCAGCCGCGGTGTCCCAGGTGACACTGAAGCTTTCTTT	CASSRGVPGDTEAFF
TRBV27	.	many	TRBJ1-6	TGTGCCAGCAGTTTAGGAACAGGACTCGGGAATTCACCCCTCCACTTT	CASSLGTGLGNSPLHF
TRBV4-2	TRBD2	few	TRBJ2-5	TGTGCCAGCAGCCCAGTGGTTAGCGGGGGGGCCGGGGAGACCCAGTACTTC	CASSPVVSGGAGETQYF
TRBV18	.	many	TRBJ2-1	TGTGCCAGCTCACCGGAAGACACTGGGCCACATGAGCAGTTCTTC	CASSPEDTGPHEQFF
TRBV12-3/TRBV12-4	.	.	TRBJ2-4	TGTGCCAGCAGTTTTAGGGCAGGGGGTACGGGAGACATTCAGTACTTC	CASSFRAGGTGDIQYF
TRBV12-3/TRBV12-4	.	.	TRBJ1-2	TGTGCCAGCAGTATTTCAGGGGCGCCCTATGGCTACACCTTC	CASSISGAPYGYTF
TRBV29-1	.	many	TRBJ2-1	TGCAGCGCCCTTACTTTAGGCAATGAGCAGTTCTTC	CSALTLGNEQFF
TRBV3-1	.	.	TRBJ1-4	TGTGCCAGCAGCCAATTGGGGGACGGAGAATTTGAAAAACTGTTTTTT	CASSQLGDGEFEKLFF
TRBV10-3	TRBD2	few	TRBJ2-7	TGTGCCATCAGCGAAGCGGGAGAAAGCTACGAGCAGTACTTC	CAISEAGESYEQYF
TRBV4-2	.	.	TRBJ2-5	TGTGCCAGCAGCCAAGTTACAGGACAAGAGACCCAGTACTTC	CASSQVTGQETQYF
TRBV5-1	TRBD1	.	TRBJ2-7	TGTGCCAGCAGTTTACTGGGACAGAGCTACGAGCAGTACTTC	CASSLLGQSYEQYF
TRBV7-2	.	.	TRBJ1-1	TGTGCCAGCAGCTTGTTTGGGGAAGGGACTGAAGCTTTCTTT	CASSLFGEGTEAFF
TRBV11-2	.	many	TRBJ1-1	TGTGCCAGCAGCTTAAGGCCCCACGGAGACACTGAAGCTTTCTTT	CASSLRPHGDTEAFF
TRBV7-6	.	.	TRBJ2-1	TGTGCCAGCAGCTCTAACCAAGGCTACAATGAGCAGTTCTTC	CASSSNQGYNEQFF
TRBV6-1	.	few	TRBJ2-5	TGTGCCAGCAGTGAAAATTCCCACCATACAGAGACCCAGTACTTC	CASSENSHHTETQYF